These 5 T cell receptor beta chains share one sample of origin, sequenced in a study of CD8 T cells in Susac syndrome. Reverse transcription of about 0.45 to 1 ug RNA was performed with random hexamers. From the immunoSEQ multiplex PCR reads, TCRdb called clonotypes with MiXCR, one entry per CDR3 protein. Of about 120,000 distinct CDR3 sequences in the sample, 85% to 95% were seen once. Sequences were obtained from CD8+ T cells from PBMCs. The receptors were gathered from a human donor in good health.

The chain uses TRBV24-1 and TRBJ1-1, with 7 bases matching TRBD1. The germline gives CDR1 KGHDR, CDR2 SFDVKD. Trimming took 4 bases from V and 11 from J; bases not matched to a gene: 6. The CDR3 spans 12 residues. CDR3 protein: CATSDYRGRAFF. CDR3 DNA sequence: TGTGCCACCAGTGACTACAGGGGACGCGCTTTCTTT.

The chain is built from TRBV3-1 and TRBJ2-7; 8 bases match TRBD2. The CDR3 consists of 18 residues. The germline CDR1 and CDR2 sequences are LGHDT and YNNKEL (reference sequence). The junction had 13 bases not matched to a gene; V was cut back by 0 bases and J by 3 bases. CDR3 coding DNA: TGTGCCAGCAGCCAAGACGGGATCCACAGACTAGCGATCTACGAGCAGTACTTC. Protein sequence: CASSQDGIHRLAIYEQYF.

The V call is TRBV4-3, the J call TRBJ1-2; D is ambiguous. V gave up 4 bases and J gave up 4 bases, with 19 bases separating them. Germline assignment: CDR1 LGHNA and CDR2 YSLEER. The CDR3 extends over 16 amino acids. The CDR3 bases are TGCGCCAGCAGCCCCGAGTCCCGGGGTAGCGCCTATGGCTACACCTTC. Protein: CASSPESRGSAYGYTF.

The CDR3 reads CASRPGAGDTQYF. The CDR3 DNA is TGTGCCAGCCGCCCGGGAGCGGGAGATACGCAGTATTTT. The rearrangement joins TRBV25-1 to TRBJ2-3; tentatively, D is TRBD2 (6 bases). This CDR3 is built from 13 residues. Germline V lookup: CDR1 MGHDK, CDR2 SYGVNS. The V and J ends lost 8 bases and 5 bases respectively, with 14 bases between them.

The V gene is TRBV6-1, the J gene TRBJ1-2, with 7 bases matching TRBD1. This CDR3 is built from 16 residues. The germline V gene has CDR1 MNHNS and CDR2 SASEGT. The ends lost 6 bases at V and 5 bases at J; junction bases unmatched: 15. CDR3 sequence: CASSGTGTAGLYGYTF. The CDR3 nucleotides read TGTGCCAGCAGCGGTACCGGGACAGCTGGTCTATATGGCTACACCTTC.